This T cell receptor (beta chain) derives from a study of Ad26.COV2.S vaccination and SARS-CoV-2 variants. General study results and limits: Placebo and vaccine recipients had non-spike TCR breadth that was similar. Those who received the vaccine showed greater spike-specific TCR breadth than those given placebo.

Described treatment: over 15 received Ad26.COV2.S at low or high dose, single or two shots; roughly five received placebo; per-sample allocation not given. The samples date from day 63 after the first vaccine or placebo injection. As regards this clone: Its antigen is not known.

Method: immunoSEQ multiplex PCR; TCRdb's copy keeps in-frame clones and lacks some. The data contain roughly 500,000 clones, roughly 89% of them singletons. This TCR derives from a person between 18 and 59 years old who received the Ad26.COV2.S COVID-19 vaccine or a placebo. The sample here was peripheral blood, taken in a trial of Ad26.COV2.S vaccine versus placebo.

As DNA, the CDR3 is TGTGCCAGCAGGGTATATGGACAGGTGGGCGAGCAGTACGTC. As protein: CASRVYGQVGEQYV. The chain combines TRBV2 with TRBJ2-7, with 7 bases aligning to TRBD1. CDR3 length: 14 residues. J lost 6 bases, V lost 6 bases, and 11 bases had no gene match. Germline V gives CDR1 SNHLY, CDR2 FYNNEI.